This T cell receptor delta chain originates from a study of γδ T cells in repeated Plasmodium falciparum infection. TRG and TRD sequences were obtained from every sorted gammadelta sample. TCRdb repeated clone calling on the multiplex PCR reads with CATT. The sample shows tens of thousands of delta-chain clones, over 1.5% of them seen only once. The table lists this clone with many counts. The protein held in TCRdb is that of a much larger clone and does not match this DNA's translation at residue 6, likely because of a read error; the protein shown is translated from the DNA. The receptor's source is a pool of human donors (malaria-infected and uninfected, not separated). Sequenced input: gamma-delta T cells from blood.

CDR3 loop: CALGDPWGGYTDKLIF. The CDR3 DNA reads TGTGCTCTTGGGGATCCTTGGGGGGGGTACACCGATAAACTCATCTTT. The chain recombines TRDV1 with TRDJ1; tentative D call: TRDD3 (6 bases). Looked up from germline, CDR1 is TSWWSYY and CDR2 is QGS. This CDR3 spans 16 amino acids. V dropped 3 bases and J dropped 0 bases, with 14 bases sitting between them.